Listed below are T cell receptor beta chains from one sample, sequenced in a study of blood T cell repertoires in COVID-19. Profiling relied on immunoSEQ multiplex PCR, and the TCRdb table lists in-frame clones only, not all of them. The table shows 300,000 or so clones, with nearly 90% occurring only once. The specimen sequenced was PBMCs or T cells enriched from blood (not recorded which). These receptor sequences come from a woman aged 45 to 65 who had been exposed to COVID-19. CDR3s include the opening cysteine and the closing phenylalanine or tryptophan. Each record gives: V gene, clone size, D gene, J gene, CDR3 protein, CDR3 DNA. The D gene is left open where the match is weak. Clone size appears in some rows only: once, few, many, or a class for an expanded clone.

TRBV11-2	-	-	TRBJ2-7	CASSSIVQGYEQYF	TGTGCCAGCAGCTCCATAGTACAGGGCTACGAGCAGTACTTC
TRBV7-2	-	-	TRBJ1-2	CASSPGGGPGEGGYTF	TGTGCCAGCAGCCCCGGGGGGGGGCCCGGAGAGGGAGGCTACACCTTC
TRBV27	-	TRBD1	TRBJ2-7	CASSFHGTGDYEQYF	TGTGCCAGCAGTTTTCACGGGACAGGGGACTACGAGCAGTACTTC
TRBV5-1	-	TRBD2	TRBJ2-7	CASRKASGGAYEQYF	TGCGCCAGCAGAAAAGCTAGCGGGGGTGCCTACGAGCAGTACTTC
TRBV5-1	-	TRBD1	TRBJ2-7	CASSWDRFAYEQYF	TGCGCCAGCAGCTGGGACAGGTTTGCCTACGAGCAGTACTTC
TRBV18	-	TRBD1	TRBJ1-4	CASSPTRDRKTEKLFF	TGTGCCAGCTCACCAACGAGGGACAGGAAAACGGAAAAACTGTTTTTT
TRBV5-1	-	TRBD1	TRBJ2-2	CASAGTGDTGELFF	TGCGCCAGTGCCGGGACAGGAGACACCGGGGAGCTGTTTTTT
TRBV15	-	-	TRBJ2-7	CATSRGTAGSYEQYF	TGTGCCACCAGCAGAGGGACAGCGGGGTCCTACGAGCAGTACTTC
TRBV2	few	TRBD1	TRBJ2-3	CASSPPVDRVGGKDTQYF	TGTGCCAGCAGTCCTCCCGTGGACAGGGTTGGTGGGAAGGATACGCAGTATTTT
TRBV19	-	-	TRBJ2-1	CASSIPGGGRLNEQFF	TGTGCCAGTAGTATCCCTGGCGGGGGCCGATTGAATGAGCAGTTCTTC
TRBV30	-	-	TRBJ1-4	CAWSKATIEKLFF	TGTGCCTGGAGTAAAGCCACCATCGAAAAACTGTTTTTT
TRBV28	few	TRBD1	TRBJ1-3	CASSDRGRGNTIYF	TGTGCCAGCAGCGACAGGGGTAGGGGAAACACCATATATTTT
TRBV11-2	few	-	TRBJ1-2	CASSLVATANYGYTF	TGTGCCAGCAGCTTAGTAGCAACTGCTAACTATGGCTACACCTTC
TRBV29-1	-	TRBD1	TRBJ2-1	CSVRGRQGARWIDNEQFF	TGCAGCGTCAGGGGGCGACAGGGGGCTCGATGGATCGACAATGAGCAGTTCTTC
TRBV2	-	TRBD1	TRBJ2-2	CASSPDRGHTGELFF	TGTGCCAGCAGTCCGGACAGGGGGCATACCGGGGAGCTGTTTTTT
TRBV27	-	-	TRBJ2-1	CASRFLLSDEQFF	TGTGCCAGCCGCTTTCTCCTCAGCGATGAGCAGTTCTTC
TRBV3-1/TRBV3-2	-	-	TRBJ1-2	CASSQKRENGYTF	TGTGCCAGCAGCCAAAAACGGGAGAATGGCTACACCTTC
TRBV27	-	TRBD1	TRBJ2-1	CASSSGQGPYNEQFF	TGTGCCAGCAGTTCTGGACAGGGGCCCTACAATGAGCAGTTCTTC
TRBV28	-	-	TRBJ1-6	CASSFTVKPLHF	TGTGCCAGCAGTTTTACTGTTAAGCCCCTCCACTTT
TRBV5-1	-	-	TRBJ1-2	CASTGDPNFLGYTF	TGCGCCAGCACAGGCGATCCCAACTTTTTGGGCTACACCTTC
TRBV7-2	-	-	TRBJ1-2	CASSLYGLGANYGYTF	TGTGCCAGCAGCTTATACGGTCTGGGGGCGAACTATGGCTACACCTTC
TRBV9	-	-	TRBJ1-2	CASSGGHLTNYGYTF	TGTGCCAGCAGCGGCGGACACCTTACTAACTATGGCTACACCTTC
TRBV10-3	-	-	TRBJ1-3	CAITTSTGNTIYF	TGTGCCATCACGACAAGCACTGGAAACACCATATATTTT